These 5 T cell receptor beta chains came from one sample sequenced in a study of human T cells and chemical hapten exposure. Sample time point: pre-sensitization, week 0. Treatment denoted: therapeutic diphenylcyclopropenone sensitization with weekly scalp DPC. The authors extracted total RNA from unfractionated whole blood. Via MiXCR, TCRdb re-called the RACE reads, giving one row per CDR3 protein. The sample includes 40,000 or so distinct CDR3 sequences, around 12% of them seen just once. Here the sequenced sample was whole blood, taken in connection with sensitization to the hapten diphenylcyclopropenone (DPC). These receptors originate from a woman aged 35 to 49 with alopecia areata. Some clones in this sample may be carry-over from other donors' samples.

There are many counts of this clonotype. This chain links TRBV6-5 with TRBJ2-1; D gene ambiguous. V dropped 4 bases and J dropped 6 bases, with 25 bases sitting between them. Looked up from germline, CDR1 is MNHEY and CDR2 is SVGAGI. There are 18 residues in the CDR3. CDR3 sequence (DNA): TGTGCCAGCAGTTCCCGATCTCTTACGGACCGACCAAGCAATGAGCAGTTCTTC. Encoded protein: CASSSRSLTDRPSNEQFF.

This clonotype was seen at least ten times. The chain carries TRBV27 and TRBJ2-1, with 8 positions matching TRBD1. This CDR3 spans 23 amino acids. Germline values: CDR1 MNHEY, CDR2 SMNVEV (reference sequence). Trimming cost V 3 bases and J 5 bases; bases outside gene matches: 30. CDR3 protein: CASSFWDRPQGISTTFRNNEQFF. The CDR3 region has the DNA TGTGCCAGCAGTTTTTGGGACAGGCCCCAGGGGATATCGACTACCTTCAGAAACAATGAGCAGTTCTTC.

This clonotype was observed many times. The chain carries TRBV28 and TRBJ2-7; D unresolved. Germline V lookup: CDR1 MDHEN, CDR2 SYDVKM. CDR3 length: 13 amino acids. V lost 7 bases to trimming and J lost 4 bases, with 14 bases between them. The CDR3 spells CASTSPLGYEQYF. DNA of the CDR3: TGTGCCAGCACCTCACCGCTGGGGTACGAGCAGTACTTC.

This clonotype was detected a few times. This chain links TRBV20-1 with TRBJ2-1; 11 bases are a match to TRBD2. The CDR3 is made up of 15 amino acids. V shed 4 bases, J shed 8 bases, and the junction held 10 bases outside the gene matches. Germline V gene sequence: CDR1 DFQATT, CDR2 SNEGSKA (reference sequence). CDR3 nucleotides: TGCAGTGCTATCAATAGCGGGAGGGCCGCCGATGAGCAGTTCTTC. Protein: CSAINSGRAADEQFF.

A remark on this clonotype: The junction differs from germline at one of its ends, possibly a read error. The chain couples TRBV9 to TRBJ2-1; 7 nucleotides agree with TRBD2. Germline V gene lookup returns CDR1 SGDLS and CDR2 YYNGEE. CDR3 length: 15 amino acids. The CDR3 spells CASSVWDYIYSEQFF. The CDR3 DNA reads as TGTGCCAGCAGCGTCTGGGACTACATTTACAGTGAGCAGTTCTTC.